The 8 T cell receptor beta chains below come from one sample, sequenced in a study of blood T cell repertoires in COVID-19. The table came from immunoSEQ multiplex PCR; TCRdb's copy has only in-frame clones and leaves some out. The repertoire holds about 200,000 clones, with around 81% as singletons. Source material: PBMCs or T cells enriched from blood (not recorded which). These TCRs come from a woman aged 35 to 49 with acute COVID-19.

This clone was detected a few times. The chain has TRBV10-1 and TRBJ1-6, with a tentative D call TRBD1 (5 bases). Trimming stripped 7 bases from V and 0 bases from J, with 19 bases between. The germline V gene has CDR1 WNHNN and CDR2 SYGVQD (reference sequence). This CDR3 has 18 amino acids. The CDR3 protein is CASTWTPAESSYNSPLHF. In DNA, the CDR3 is TGCGCCAGCACCTGGACACCGGCAGAGAGCTCCTATAATTCACCCCTCCACTTT.

The rearrangement links TRBV4-1 to TRBJ1-3, with D unresolved. Trimming removed 1 base from V and 3 bases from J, with 16 bases in between. The CDR3 is 17 amino acids. CDR1 is MGHRA and CDR2 is YSYEKL in the germline V gene. CDR3 region: CASSQGLFGISGNTIYF. The CDR3 DNA sequence: TGCGCCAGCAGCCAAGGTCTTTTTGGCATAAGTGGAAACACCATATATTTT.

V is TRBV18 and J is TRBJ1-1, with D possibly matching TRBD1 (6 bases). This CDR3 contains 16 residues. V lost 6 bases, J lost 0 bases, and 17 bases lay in between. The germline V gene has CDR1 KGHSH and CDR2 LQKENI. The CDR3, as DNA: TGTGCCAGCTCCCGACCCCCCGACAGGCTGAACACTGAAGCTTTCTTT. Amino acids: CASSRPPDRLNTEAFF.

V usage is TRBV25-1 and J usage is TRBJ1-2, with 8 positions matching TRBD1. Germline V gives CDR1 MGHDK, CDR2 SYGVNS. Unmatched junction bases numbered 14, after V lost 8 bases and J lost 0 bases. CDR3 length equals 17 residues. The CDR3 is CASSGQARGPTNYGYTF. The CDR3 DNA follows: TGTGCCAGCTCGGGACAGGCTCGCGGACCCACTAACTATGGCTACACCTTC.

The rearrangement links TRBV28 to TRBJ1-1, with 7 bases fitting TRBD1. Unmatched junction bases numbered 5, after V lost 6 bases and J lost 1 base. Germline V lookup: CDR1 MDHEN, CDR2 SYDVKM. This CDR3 is 14 amino acids long. The CDR3 nucleotides are TGTGCCAGCAGCGTACAGGGGACGAACACTGAAGCTTTCTTT. As protein: CASSVQGTNTEAFF.

V is TRBV19 and J is TRBJ1-5, with 7 bases fitting TRBD1. This CDR3 has 18 residues. CDR1 and CDR2 (germline): LNHDA, SQIVND (reference sequence). V was pared by 4 bases and J by 1 base, with 13 bases of the junction left unmatched. The CDR3 region is CASSKPRQGPRSNQPQHF. The CDR3 DNA is TGTGCCAGTAGTAAACCCAGACAGGGCCCCAGGAGCAATCAGCCCCAGCATTTT.

This clone was recorded a few times. This rearrangement joins TRBV6-1 to TRBJ1-5, with 7 bases fitting TRBD1. V shed 2 bases, J shed 4 bases, and the junction held 8 bases outside the gene matches. The germline gives CDR1 MNHNS, CDR2 SASEGT. The CDR3 spans 16 residues. The CDR3 reads CASSESVGQSNQPQHF. The CDR3 bases are TGTGCCAGCAGTGAATCGGTGGGACAGTCTAATCAGCCCCAGCATTTT.

The rearrangement uses TRBV2 and TRBJ1-5; D not certain. V was shortened by 1 base and J by 5 bases, with 6 bases between the two germline ends. Germline values: CDR1 SNHLY, CDR2 FYNNEI. CDR3 length equals 13 residues. CDR3 sequence: CASSEGRDQPQHF. Written as DNA, the CDR3 is TGTGCCAGCAGTGAAGGGAGGGATCAGCCCCAGCATTTT.